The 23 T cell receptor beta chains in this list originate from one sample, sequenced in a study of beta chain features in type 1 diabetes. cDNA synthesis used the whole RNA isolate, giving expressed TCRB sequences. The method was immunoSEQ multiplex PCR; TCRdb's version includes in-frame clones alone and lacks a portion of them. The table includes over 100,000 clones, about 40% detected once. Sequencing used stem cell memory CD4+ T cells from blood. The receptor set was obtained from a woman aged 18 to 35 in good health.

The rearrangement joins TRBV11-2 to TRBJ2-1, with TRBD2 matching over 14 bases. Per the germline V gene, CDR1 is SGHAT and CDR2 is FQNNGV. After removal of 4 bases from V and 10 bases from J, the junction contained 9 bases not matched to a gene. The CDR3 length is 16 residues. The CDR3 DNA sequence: TGTGCCAGCAGCTCCCTGACTAGCGGGAGGGCCAGCGAGCAGTTCTTC. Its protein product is CASSSLTSGRASEQFF.

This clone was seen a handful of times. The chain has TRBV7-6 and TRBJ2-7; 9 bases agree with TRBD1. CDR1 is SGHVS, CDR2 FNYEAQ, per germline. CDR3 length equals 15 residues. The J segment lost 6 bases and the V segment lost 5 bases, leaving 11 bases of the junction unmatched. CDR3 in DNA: TGTGCCAGCAGCAAACCCCCGGGGACAGGGTTCGAGCAGTACTTC. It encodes CASSKPPGTGFEQYF.

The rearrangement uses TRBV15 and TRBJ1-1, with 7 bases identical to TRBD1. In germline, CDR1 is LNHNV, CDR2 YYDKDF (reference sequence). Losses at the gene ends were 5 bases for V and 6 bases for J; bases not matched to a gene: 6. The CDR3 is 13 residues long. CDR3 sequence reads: CATSGRDSSEAFF. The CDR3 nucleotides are TGTGCCACCAGCGGAAGGGACAGCTCTGAAGCTTTCTTT.

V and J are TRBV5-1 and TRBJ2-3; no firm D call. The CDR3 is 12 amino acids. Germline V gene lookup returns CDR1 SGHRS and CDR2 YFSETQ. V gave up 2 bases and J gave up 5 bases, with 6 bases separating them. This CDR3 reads CASSFGGDTQYF. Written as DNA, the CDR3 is TGCGCCAGCAGCTTCGGTGGAGATACGCAGTATTTT.

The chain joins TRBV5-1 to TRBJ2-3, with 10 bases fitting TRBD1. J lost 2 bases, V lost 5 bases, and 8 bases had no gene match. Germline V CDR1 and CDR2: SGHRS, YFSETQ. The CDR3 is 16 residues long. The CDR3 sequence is CASSRGDRGPTDTQYF. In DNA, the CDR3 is TGCGCCAGCAGTCGTGGGGACAGGGGACCCACAGATACGCAGTATTTT.

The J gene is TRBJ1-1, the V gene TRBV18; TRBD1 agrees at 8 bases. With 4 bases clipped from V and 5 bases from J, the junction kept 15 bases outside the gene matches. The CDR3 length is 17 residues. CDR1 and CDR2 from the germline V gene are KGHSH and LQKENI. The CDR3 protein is CASSLSLAQGARTEAFF. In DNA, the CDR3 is TGTGCCAGCTCACTTTCCCTGGCCCAGGGGGCGCGGACTGAAGCTTTCTTT.

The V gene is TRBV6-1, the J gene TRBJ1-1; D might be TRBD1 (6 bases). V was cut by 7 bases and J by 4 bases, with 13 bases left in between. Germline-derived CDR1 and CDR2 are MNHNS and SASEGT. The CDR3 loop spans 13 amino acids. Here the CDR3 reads CASMFLGATEAFF. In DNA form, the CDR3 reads TGTGCCAGCATGTTCCTGGGGGCCACTGAAGCTTTCTTT.

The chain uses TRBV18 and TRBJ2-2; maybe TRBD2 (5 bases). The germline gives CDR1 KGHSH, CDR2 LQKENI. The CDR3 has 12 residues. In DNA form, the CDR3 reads TGTGGAGGAAGCGGAAACACCGGGGAGCTGTTTTTT. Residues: CGGSGNTGELFF.

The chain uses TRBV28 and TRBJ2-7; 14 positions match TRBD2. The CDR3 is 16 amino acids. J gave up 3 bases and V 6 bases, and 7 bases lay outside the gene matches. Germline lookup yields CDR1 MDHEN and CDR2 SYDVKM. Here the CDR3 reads CASRGTSGREGYEQYF. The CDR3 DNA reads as TGTGCCAGCAGGGGGACTAGCGGGAGAGAGGGCTACGAGCAGTACTTC. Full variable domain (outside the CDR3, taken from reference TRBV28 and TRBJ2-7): DVKVTQSSRYLVKRTGEKVFLECVQDMDHENMFWYRQDPGLGLRLIYFSYDVKMKEKGDIPEGYSVSREKKERFSLILESASTNQTSMYLCASRGTSGREGYEQYFGPGTRLTVT.

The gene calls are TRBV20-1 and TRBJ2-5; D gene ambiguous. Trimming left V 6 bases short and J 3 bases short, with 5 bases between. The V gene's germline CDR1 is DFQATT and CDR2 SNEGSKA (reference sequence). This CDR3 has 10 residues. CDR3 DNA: TGCAGTGCCCAGGAAGAGACCCAGTACTTC. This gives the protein CSAQEETQYF.

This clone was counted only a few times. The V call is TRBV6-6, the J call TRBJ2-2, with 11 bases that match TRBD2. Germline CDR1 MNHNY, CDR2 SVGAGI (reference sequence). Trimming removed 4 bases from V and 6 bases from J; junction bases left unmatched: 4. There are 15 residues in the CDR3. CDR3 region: CASSSTSGIPGELFF. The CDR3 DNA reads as TGTGCCAGCAGTTCGACTAGCGGGATCCCCGGGGAGCTGTTTTTT.

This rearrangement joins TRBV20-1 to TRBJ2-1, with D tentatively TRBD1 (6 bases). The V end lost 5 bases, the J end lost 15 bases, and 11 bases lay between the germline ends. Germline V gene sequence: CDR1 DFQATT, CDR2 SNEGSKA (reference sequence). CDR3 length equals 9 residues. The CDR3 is CSAGQNGFF. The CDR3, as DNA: TGCAGTGCTGGACAGAACGGGTTCTTC.

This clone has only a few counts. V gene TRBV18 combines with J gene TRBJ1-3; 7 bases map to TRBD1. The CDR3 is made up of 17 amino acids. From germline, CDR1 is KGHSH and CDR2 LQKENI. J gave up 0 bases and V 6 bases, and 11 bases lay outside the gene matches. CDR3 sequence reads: CASSNPGTDSSGNTIYF. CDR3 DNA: TGTGCCAGCTCGAATCCCGGGACAGACAGCTCTGGAAACACCATATATTTT.

The CDR3 DNA reads as TGCAGCGCCCAAGGGACAGAGTACGAGCAGTACTTC. Its translation is CSAQGTEYEQYF. The gene calls are TRBV29-1 and TRBJ2-7, with 7 nucleotides matching TRBD1. The CDR3 extends over 12 amino acids. Germline CDR1 is SQVTM and CDR2 is ANQGSEA. V shed 7 bases, J shed 4 bases, and the junction held 7 bases outside the gene matches.

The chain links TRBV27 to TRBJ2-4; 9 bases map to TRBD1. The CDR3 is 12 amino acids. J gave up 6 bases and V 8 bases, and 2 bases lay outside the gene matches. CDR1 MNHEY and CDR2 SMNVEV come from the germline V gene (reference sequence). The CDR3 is CASGTGINIQYF. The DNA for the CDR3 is TGTGCCAGCGGGACAGGGATAAACATTCAGTACTTC.

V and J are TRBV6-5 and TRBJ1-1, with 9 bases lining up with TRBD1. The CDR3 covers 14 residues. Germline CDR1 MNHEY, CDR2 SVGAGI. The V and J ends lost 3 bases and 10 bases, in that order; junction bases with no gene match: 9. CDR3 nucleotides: TGTGCCAGCAGTTATAGGACAGGGGTGAGGCCAGCTTTCTTT. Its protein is CASSYRTGVRPAFF.

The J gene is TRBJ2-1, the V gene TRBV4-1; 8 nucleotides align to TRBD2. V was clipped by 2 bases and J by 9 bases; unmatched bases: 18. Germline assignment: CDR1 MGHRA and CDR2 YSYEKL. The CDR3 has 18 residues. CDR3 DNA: TGCGCCAGCAGCCAAAGCTTCCCAGCGGGAGTTCCTTTCCGTGAGCAGTTCTTC. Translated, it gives CASSQSFPAGVPFREQFF.

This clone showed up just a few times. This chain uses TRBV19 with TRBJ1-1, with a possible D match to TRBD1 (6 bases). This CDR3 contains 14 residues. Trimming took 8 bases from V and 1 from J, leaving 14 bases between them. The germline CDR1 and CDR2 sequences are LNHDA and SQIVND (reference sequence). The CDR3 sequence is CASSRGQRNTEAFF. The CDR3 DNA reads TGTGCCAGTTCGCGGGGGCAAAGGAACACTGAAGCTTTCTTT.

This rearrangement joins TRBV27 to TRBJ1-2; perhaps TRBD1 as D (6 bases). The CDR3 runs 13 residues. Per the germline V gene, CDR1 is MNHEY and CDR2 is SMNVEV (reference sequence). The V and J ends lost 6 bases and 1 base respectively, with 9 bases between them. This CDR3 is CASSLDSNYGYTF. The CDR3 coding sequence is TGTGCCAGCAGCCTGGACAGTAACTATGGCTACACCTTC.

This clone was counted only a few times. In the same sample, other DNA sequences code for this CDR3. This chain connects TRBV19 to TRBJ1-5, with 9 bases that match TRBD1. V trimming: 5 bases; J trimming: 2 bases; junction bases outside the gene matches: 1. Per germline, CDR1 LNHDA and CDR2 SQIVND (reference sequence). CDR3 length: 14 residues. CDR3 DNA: TGTGCCAGTAGTCGACAGGGGGGCAATCAGCCCCAGCATTTT. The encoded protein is CASSRQGGNQPQHF.

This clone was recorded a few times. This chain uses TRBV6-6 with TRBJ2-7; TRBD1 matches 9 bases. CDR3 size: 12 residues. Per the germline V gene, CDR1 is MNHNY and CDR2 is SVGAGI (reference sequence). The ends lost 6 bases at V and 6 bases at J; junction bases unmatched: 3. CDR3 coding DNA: TGTGCCAGCAGAACAGGGGGCACCGAGCAGTACTTC. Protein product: CASRTGGTEQYF.

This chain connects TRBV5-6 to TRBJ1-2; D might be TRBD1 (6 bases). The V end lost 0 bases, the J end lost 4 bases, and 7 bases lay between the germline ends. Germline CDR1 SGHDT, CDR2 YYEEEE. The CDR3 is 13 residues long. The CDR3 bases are TGTGCCAGCAGCTTGGAAGGGGGCTATGGCTACACCTTC. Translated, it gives CASSLEGGYGYTF.

CDR3 bases: TGTGCCAGCAGCGTAGCAGGAAGCCTCCAAGAGACCCAGTACTTC. This codes for CASSVAGSLQETQYF. The chain uses TRBV9 and TRBJ2-5; D remains ambiguous. The CDR3 consists of 15 residues. Trimming pared 0 bases from V and 1 base from J, leaving 10 bases between. Germline V lookup: CDR1 SGDLS, CDR2 YYNGEE.